The 8 T cell receptor beta chains in this list originate from one sample, sequenced in a study of blood T cell repertoires in COVID-19 (dated by TCRdb to the early 2020s). Libraries came from the immunoSEQ multiplex PCR assay. Sourced from immuneACCESS, this table was stored by TCRdb with only in-frame sequences that have V and J called. A share of the clones is absent; for the studies checked, an unresolved V gene accounts for under half, and the remainder has no known explanation. The sample table contains 300,000 to 450,000 clones; only one count was recorded for around 87% of them. Roughly a tenth of the sample comes from the top ten. Sample: peripheral blood. These receptor sequences come from a woman aged 25 to 39 with COVID-19, enrolled during active disease.

The genes are TRBV15 and TRBJ1-5, with D uncertain. The CDR3 covers 15 residues. CDR1 LNHNV and CDR2 YYDKDF come from the germline V gene (reference sequence). Trimming pared 0 bases from V and 6 bases from J, leaving 12 bases between. The CDR3 reads CATSRDGGSGQPQHF. The CDR3 bases are TGTGCCACCAGCAGAGATGGAGGGTCTGGTCAGCCCCAGCATTTT.

V and J are TRBV24-1 and TRBJ1-1; tentative D call: TRBD1 (5 bases). The germline V gene encodes CDR1 KGHDR and CDR2 SFDVKD. V lost 7 bases and J 5 bases, leaving 13 bases between the germline ends. This CDR3 is 13 amino acids long. The CDR3 here is CATSDLRGTEAFF. CDR3 bases: TGTGCCACCAGCGACCTCCGGGGGACTGAAGCTTTCTTT.

The chain uses TRBV2 and TRBJ2-7, with D maybe TRBD1 (6 bases). The CDR3 is made up of 11 amino acids. Germline V gene data show CDR1 as SNHLY and CDR2 as FYNNEI. The V end was cut by 5 bases, the J end by 5 bases, with 7 bases between. The CDR3 DNA is TGTGCCAGCAGTTACAGGGACGAGCAGTACTTC. Protein sequence: CASSYRDEQYF.

The J gene is TRBJ2-5, the V gene TRBV24-1, with D perhaps TRBD1 (6 bases). From germline, CDR1 is KGHDR and CDR2 SFDVKD. Trimming took 4 bases from V and 5 from J, leaving 13 bases between them. The CDR3 has 14 amino acids. CDR3 residues: CATSDPGTTETQYF. CDR3 DNA: TGTGCCACCAGTGACCCCGGGACAACGGAGACCCAGTACTTC.

This rearrangement joins TRBV6-1 to TRBJ2-2; 7 bases are a match to TRBD1. The CDR3 is made up of 17 amino acids. Germline V gene data show CDR1 as MNHNS and CDR2 as SASEGT. The junction had 7 bases not matched to a gene; V was cut back by 2 bases and J by 1 base. In DNA, the CDR3 is TGTGCCAGCAGTGAACCCCTAGACAGGGTGAACACCGGGGAGCTGTTTTTT. It encodes CASSEPLDRVNTGELFF.

The V and J genes are TRBV5-4 and TRBJ1-2; 9 bases agree with TRBD1. This CDR3 region has 15 residues. Germline assignment: CDR1 SGHNT and CDR2 YYREEE (reference sequence). The trim removed 3 bases at V and 4 bases at J, leaving 7 bases unmatched. The CDR3 region is CASSSTTGGVYGYTF. In DNA, the CDR3 is TGTGCCAGCAGCTCTACTACAGGGGGCGTCTATGGCTACACCTTC.

The chain joins TRBV19 to TRBJ1-2; the D gene is possibly TRBD1 (5 bases). Germline V gene lookup returns CDR1 LNHDA and CDR2 SQIVND (reference sequence). V shed 4 bases and J shed 4 bases, with 10 bases lying between them. This CDR3 has 13 residues. The CDR3 protein is CASSKGPGYGYTF. In nucleotides, the CDR3 is TGTGCCAGTAGTAAGGGGCCGGGCTATGGCTACACCTTC.

The V and J genes are TRBV27 and TRBJ2-1, with a possible D match to TRBD1 (6 bases). Germline-derived CDR1 and CDR2 are MNHEY and SMNVEV (reference sequence). Deletions cut 4 bases from V and 2 bases from J, with 9 bases between. The length of the CDR3 is 14 residues. The CDR3 DNA reads TGTGCCAGCAGTTATAGGACAGCCTACAATGAGCAGTTCTTC. This encodes CASSYRTAYNEQFF.